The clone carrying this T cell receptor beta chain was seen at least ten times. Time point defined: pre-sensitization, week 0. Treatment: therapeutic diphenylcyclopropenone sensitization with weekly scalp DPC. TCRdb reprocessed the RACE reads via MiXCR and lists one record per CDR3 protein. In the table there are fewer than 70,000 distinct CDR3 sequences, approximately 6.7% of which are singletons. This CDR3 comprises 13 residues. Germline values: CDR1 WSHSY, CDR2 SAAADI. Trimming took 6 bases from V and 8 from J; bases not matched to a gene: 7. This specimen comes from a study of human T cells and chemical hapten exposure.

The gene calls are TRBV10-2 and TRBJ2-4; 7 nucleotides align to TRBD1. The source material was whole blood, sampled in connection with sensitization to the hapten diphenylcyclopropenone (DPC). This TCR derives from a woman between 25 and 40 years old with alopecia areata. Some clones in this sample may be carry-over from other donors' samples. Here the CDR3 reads CASSEGARYIQYF. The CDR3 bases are TGCGCCAGCAGCGAGGGGGCGCGGTACATTCAGTACTTC.